This TCR beta chain was sequenced for a study of blood T cells in healthy people across ages. On the study more broadly: About one barcoded beta molecule per two T cells came from capture by template switching. Study-level points and caveats: Older individuals had lower TCR beta diversity per million T cells (the decline was roughly linear).

The CDR3 length is 12 residues. V was trimmed by 4 bases and J by 5 bases, leaving 11 bases between them. Germline V gene lookup returns CDR1 SQVTM and CDR2 ANQGSEA. This clonotype was seen more than once but under ten times. Antigen: not known. Collection of 8.5 to 10 milliliters of peripheral blood was performed for each donor. With a J-beta primer mix and a sample-barcoded 5' primer, a second PCR ran about 7 to 12 cycles. TCRdb reprocessed the 5' RACE reads via MiXCR and lists one record per CDR3 protein. The sample contains around 850,000 distinct CDR3 sequences, 35% to 40% of which appear only once.

The sequence derives from a man aged 18 to 30 in good health. The J gene is TRBJ1-2, the V gene TRBV29-1; perhaps TRBD1 as D (5 bases). The sample consisted of blood. The CDR3 region is CSVGETDYGYTF. In DNA form, the CDR3 reads TGCAGCGTTGGAGAGACAGATTATGGCTACACCTTC.